This TCR beta chain was recorded in a study of tumor and adjacent non-tumor tissue in lung cancer. This sample's RNA came from whole unsorted tissue. CDR1 SQVTM and CDR2 ANQGSEA come from the germline V gene. The V gene lost 6 bases and the J gene lost 7 bases, with 15 bases spanning the gap. This CDR3 is built from 12 residues. A modified ARM-PCR protocol with three rounds of nested PCR amplified TCRbeta. TCRdb ran MiXCR on the multiplex PCR reads and lists one entry per CDR3 protein. The table includes over 110,000 distinct CDR3 sequences, around 67% detected once. The source of this sequence is a man between 60 and 75 years old with small cell lung cancer. Input material: lung tumor tissue. V usage is TRBV29-1 and J usage is TRBJ1-2; D is perhaps TRBD1 (6 bases). DNA for the CDR3: TGCAGCGTCCGGGACAATAAGCCTGGCTACACCTTC. The encoded protein is CSVRDNKPGYTF.